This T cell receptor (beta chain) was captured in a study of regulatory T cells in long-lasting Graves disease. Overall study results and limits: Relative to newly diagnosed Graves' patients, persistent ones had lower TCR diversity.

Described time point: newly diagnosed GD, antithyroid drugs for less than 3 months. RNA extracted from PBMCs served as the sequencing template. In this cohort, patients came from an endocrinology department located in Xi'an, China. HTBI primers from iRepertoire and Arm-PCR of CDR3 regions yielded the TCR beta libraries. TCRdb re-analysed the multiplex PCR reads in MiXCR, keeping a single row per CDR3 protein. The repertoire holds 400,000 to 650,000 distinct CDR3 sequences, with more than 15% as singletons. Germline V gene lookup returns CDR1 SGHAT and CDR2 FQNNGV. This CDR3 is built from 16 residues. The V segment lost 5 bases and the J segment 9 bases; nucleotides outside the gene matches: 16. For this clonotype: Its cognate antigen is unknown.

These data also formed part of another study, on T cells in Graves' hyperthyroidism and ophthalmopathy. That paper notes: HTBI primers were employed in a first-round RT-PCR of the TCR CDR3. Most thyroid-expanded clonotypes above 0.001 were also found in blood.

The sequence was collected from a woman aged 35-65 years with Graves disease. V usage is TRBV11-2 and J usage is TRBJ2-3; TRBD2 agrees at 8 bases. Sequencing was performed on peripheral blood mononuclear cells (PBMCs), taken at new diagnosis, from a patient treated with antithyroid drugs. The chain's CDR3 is CASSPYPGTSGRTQYF. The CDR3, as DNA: TGTGCCAGCAGCCCCTACCCCGGGACTAGTGGAAGAACGCAGTATTTT.